This TCR beta chain originates from a study of cytomegalovirus exposure and HLA in healthy donors (dated by TCRdb to about 2017). Notes on the research overall: An earlier analysis of approximately 640 of the donors reported 250 to 300 Gb of sequence data and around 110 million unique TCR beta sequences from 150 million to 200 million T cells. An early release covering roughly 580 HLA-typed donors comprised 250 to 350 gigabases of sequencing data and around 86 million unique TCR sequences. The genetic ancestry cluster associated with self-reported Caucasian donors included over 65% of the roughly 400 genotyped donors. The study aimed to test whether cataloging public T cell receptors could reveal signatures of past pathogen exposure. Using immunosequencing, the study profiled T cell repertoires from 666 subjects and related those repertoires to cytomegalovirus serostatus. Along with the roughly 700-subject first cohort, a separate validation cohort of over a hundred different subjects was used. The study combined high-throughput TCR immunosequencing, statistical association of individual TCRs with disease status, and machine learning to predict cytomegalovirus infection status. A later analysis re-examined previously published TCR beta repertoires from 600 to 700 donors and added high-resolution HLA genotyping to investigate patterns of TCR occurrence. The later analysis used no new phenotypic data to find candidate immune exposures, relying instead on TCR beta sequences and their occurrence across donors. In an earlier analysis of several hundred of the donors, high-throughput TCR beta sequencing was used to judge whether each TCR beta V gene segment behaved as functional or pseudogenic. Donor age, sex, ethnicity and CMV serostatus were compiled alongside the repertoire data. A later genetic analysis used genome-wide SNP genotypes for about three fifths of the 666 donors, treating that subset as a discovery cohort. All discovery cohort repertoires had been generated on a single sequencing platform. HLA typing included class I and class II loci at four-digit resolution. The number of typed donors differed by locus: about 620-630 for A, B, C, DRB1 and DQB1; some 540 for DQA1; 606 for DPA1; and some 470 for DPB1. Four or five DR-DQ haplotypes were handled as single units for association and clustering because linkage in the cohort was strong. Among roughly 370 genotyped donors of the cohort, an average of approximately 230,000 unique TCR beta nucleotide sequences were sequenced per donor, around 20% of them non-productive.

Summary of the overall study and its limitations: Linkage disequilibrium might explain the correlated functional status among segregating V segments, but an unknown experimental factor could not be ruled out. Immune exposure information for the cohort was limited to CMV serostatus. A later analysis found that TCR association rates varied across HLA loci, with DRB1 alleles showing the most associated TCRs and HLA-C alleles the fewest. The 87-base-pair reads could not distinguish some IMGT-functional V segments, including TRBV6-2 and TRBV6-3, so those segments were excluded. In this cohort, only TCR beta chains were sequenced, and detectable features were limited by the absence of alpha or paired-chain data. When HLA alleles, especially DR and DQ, strongly co-occurred, attributing TCR associations to individual alleles was difficult. Because counts were too low, some 16 rarely observed V segments, including chromosome 9 orphons, were excluded from the earlier analysis of about 500 of the donors. Several of the top co-occurrence clusters appeared to be linked to parvovirus B19, influenza, CMV and Epstein-Barr virus, according to a later analysis. It was suggested by the authors that the approach could potentially be generalized to other disease states and immunological phenotypes. The study gave a list of under 200 TCR beta chains associated with cytomegalovirus. Most CMV-associated TCR beta chains appeared to be HLA-restricted in a later analysis, and the HLA associations seemed to be driven largely by CMV exposure. Presence/absence analyses assumed roughly uniform sequencing depth across donors, an assumption that may not hold. Compared with the roughly 600-donor mean, donors in an Asian-associated ancestry cluster had fewer N-insertions in productive TCRs, according to a later genetic analysis. A further reported finding was that TCR beta sequences accurately predicted the HLA-A and HLA-B alleles for most subjects in the first cohort. Most TCR sequences were observed very rarely across donors, whereas some public TCRs were present in many individuals. At a false discovery rate of 0.05, a later analysis linked under 20,000 TCR beta sequences to specific HLA alleles. In both the original and validation cohorts, the classifier was reported to diagnose cytomegalovirus status with high specificity and sensitivity. Because HLA typing was missing for some donors at each locus, association tests included only the typed subset. In a later analysis, HLA-associated TCR beta chains were found to be more clonally expanded and to have lower generation probabilities than equally common non-associated chains. V-gene and J-gene trimming of TCR beta chains was associated with a missense DCLRE1C variant in a later genetic analysis, and the association was replicated in an independent cohort. Broadly in line with IMGT annotations, most TCR beta V segments showed up in productive rearrangements about 87% or about 30% of the time in an earlier analysis of 450 to 750 of the donors. In vitro tests confirmed that a few of the cytomegalovirus-associated TCR beta chains recognize cytomegalovirus antigens. The sequencing pipeline was judged likely to have produced a cluster of highly shared sequence variants as a technical artifact.

The library was built by means of the immunoSEQ multiplex PCR assay. A mixture of 60 forward primers for TCR Vbeta segments and 13 reverse primers for TCR Jbeta segments was used in the multiplex PCR. A multiplex PCR assay on genomic DNA amplified the CDR3 region of rearranged TCR beta genes. Amplified TCR beta libraries were sequenced as 87-base-pair reads on the Illumina HiSeq System. The authors processed their data as follows. In a later analysis, approximately 74 million unique TCR beta chains were counted across the approximately 640 repertoires, and roughly 11 million of these chains were shared by at least two donors. Raw reads were error-corrected and collapsed into unique sequences by a nearest-neighbor algorithm in which closely related sequences were merged to remove PCR and sequencing errors. Alignment of CDR3 sequences to IMGT reference sequences was used to assign V, D and J gene segments. For a sequence to be retained, a match of at least six nucleotides was required to both a V gene segment and a J gene segment. Rearrangements were classified as productive when the CDR3 lacked stop codons and remained in frame with V and J, and all other rearrangements were classified as non-productive. Following IMGT convention, CDR3 was defined as the stretch from the second conserved V-encoded cysteine up to the conserved J-encoded phenylalanine. The earlier analysis of approximately 590 of the donors excluded any sequence lacking an unambiguous match to a single V gene segment. In an earlier analysis of a few hundred of the donors, V segments were called functional above 56.7% productive rearrangements and were called segregating when the between-donor standard deviation exceeded 5%. A statistical classification framework was developed to diagnose cytomegalovirus status using the catalog of TCR beta chain sequences. V and J gene assignment, in a later analysis, came from comparing TCR nucleotide sequences with IMGT/GENE-DB human TR gene sequences. Using the TCRdist pipeline, a later analysis assigned CDR3 sequences along with most-parsimonious VDJ recombination scenarios. In a later analysis, each TCR beta chain was defined by its CDR3 amino acid sequence together with its V-gene family, and reads without a unique V-gene family were excluded. To address suspected cross-contamination and a sequencing artifact, a later analysis removed around 600 highly shared, low-generation-probability nucleotide sequences. In a later analysis, a clonal expansion index was calculated for each public chain from normalized within-repertoire ranks of inferred template counts. In a later analysis, generation probabilities were computed using a VDJ recombination model fitted to out-of-frame rearrangements, and the results were checked against IGoR. In a later analysis, TCR-TCR, TCR-HLA and TCR-CMV co-occurrence was scored with hypergeometric tests, and a repertoire-size bias correction was applied to TCR pairs. To estimate false discovery rates, a later analysis permuted the HLA or CMV assignments 20 times. In a later analysis, co-occurring TCRs were grouped using DBSCAN, and TCRdist sequence similarity was added for clustering within HLA-allele-positive subsets. For co-occurrence clustering, repertoires with fewer than 30,000 or more than 120,000 public chains were excluded, along with roughly 5 repertoires with anomalous nucleotide sharing. In TCRdb, the immuneACCESS table is reduced to in-frame sequences with V and J assigned. These tables do not hold every clone; where another copy was compared, an unresolved V gene accounts for under half, and the others remain unexplained. The V and J calls and clone size are taken from that table; D and trimming were inferred from the DNA. This sample lists around 40,000 clones; almost 70% were detected once. The ten largest clones take up roughly 4% of the sample.

According to the germline V gene, CDR1 reads SGHRS and CDR2 reads YFSETQ. Cut back by 0 bases and 5 bases, the V and J ends lie 12 bases apart. The CDR3 measures 14 amino acids from cysteine to phenylalanine. Of the read, only the CDR3 DNA is kept; its 42 bases are in frame from base 1. The cohort was made up of approximately 670 healthy bone marrow donors. At the time of sampling, every cohort member was nominally healthy, though immune exposures that went unrecorded were likely present. The donor tested CMV seronegative and was one of the 352 seronegative cohort members. A peripheral blood sample was collected from each donor, and TCR beta sequencing was performed on peripheral blood mononuclear cells. Genomic DNA extraction from the blood cell samples was performed with the Qiagen DNeasy Blood Extraction Kit. With regard to this clone: What this receptor recognizes is not known. Base qualities are not recorded, but no much larger clone differs from it by a single base.

Sequenced sample: PBMCs. The receptor's source is a man aged 40-49 years in good health and CMV-seronegative. The V and J genes are TRBV5-1 and TRBJ2-7, and perhaps TRBD1 as D gene, on 6 matching bases. The CDR3 region reads CASSLGQEVNEQYF. In nucleotides, the sequence is TGCGCCAGCAGCTTGGGACAGGAAGTAAACGAGCAGTACTTC.